This T cell receptor beta chain comes out of a study of spatial heterogeneity in lung cancer. Whole-study context: Detection consistently yielded more beta chains than alpha chains.

The germline V gene encodes CDR1 SQVTM and CDR2 ANQGSEA. The CDR3 is made up of 15 amino acids. Trimming removed 6 bases from V and 2 bases from J; junction bases left unmatched: 9. Time point given: sample taken at primary tumor resection. Extraction of whole RNA from tumor, nontumor lung or frozen PBMC preceded unsorted sequencing. Samples were obtained from some 70 donors, all untreated early-stage non-small cell lung cancer patients. This clonotype was seen repeatedly, ten times or more. TCRdb reprocessed the 5' RACE reads with MiXCR, giving one entry per CDR3 protein. This sample has about 92,000 distinct CDR3 sequences, with 10% to 15% found just once.

The gene calls are TRBV29-1 and TRBJ2-5, with TRBD2 matching 10 bases. Sequenced material: PBMCs, taken at surgery. This sequence was found in a male donor with early-stage non-small cell lung cancer. CDR3: CSVTASGSRQETQYF. CDR3 nucleotides: TGCAGCGTGACCGCTAGCGGGAGTCGGCAAGAGACCCAGTACTTC.